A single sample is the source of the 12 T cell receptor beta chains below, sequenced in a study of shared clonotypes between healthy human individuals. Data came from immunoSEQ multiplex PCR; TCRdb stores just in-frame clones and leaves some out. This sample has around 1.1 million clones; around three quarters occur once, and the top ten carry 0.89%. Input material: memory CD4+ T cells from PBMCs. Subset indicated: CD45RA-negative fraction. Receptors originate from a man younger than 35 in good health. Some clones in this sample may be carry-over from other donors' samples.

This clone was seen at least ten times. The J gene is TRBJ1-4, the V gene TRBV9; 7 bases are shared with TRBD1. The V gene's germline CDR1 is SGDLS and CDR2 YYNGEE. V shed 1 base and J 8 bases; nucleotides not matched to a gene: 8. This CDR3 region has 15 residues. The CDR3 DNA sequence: TGTGCCAGCAGCGTACGAGGGGGCTCGGAGGAAAAACTGTTTTTT. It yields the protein CASSVRGGSEEKLFF.

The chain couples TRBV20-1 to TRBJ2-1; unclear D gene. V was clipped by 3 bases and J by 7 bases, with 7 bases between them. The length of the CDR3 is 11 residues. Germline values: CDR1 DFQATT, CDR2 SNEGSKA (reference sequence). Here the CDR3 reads CSASAKNEQFF. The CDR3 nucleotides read TGCAGTGCTAGTGCTAAGAATGAGCAGTTCTTC.

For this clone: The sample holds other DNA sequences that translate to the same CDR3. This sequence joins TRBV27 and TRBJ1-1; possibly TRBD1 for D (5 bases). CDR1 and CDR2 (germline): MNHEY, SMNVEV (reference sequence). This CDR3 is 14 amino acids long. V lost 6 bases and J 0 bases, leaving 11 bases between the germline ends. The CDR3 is CASSPRVLNTEAFF. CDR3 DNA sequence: TGTGCCAGCAGCCCCAGGGTACTGAACACTGAAGCTTTCTTT.

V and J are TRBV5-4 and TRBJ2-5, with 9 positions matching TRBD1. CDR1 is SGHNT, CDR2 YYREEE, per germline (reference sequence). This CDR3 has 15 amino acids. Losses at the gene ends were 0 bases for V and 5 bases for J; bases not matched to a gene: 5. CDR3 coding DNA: TGTGCCAGCAGCTTGGGACAGGGGGTCAAGGAGACCCAGTACTTC. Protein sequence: CASSLGQGVKETQYF.

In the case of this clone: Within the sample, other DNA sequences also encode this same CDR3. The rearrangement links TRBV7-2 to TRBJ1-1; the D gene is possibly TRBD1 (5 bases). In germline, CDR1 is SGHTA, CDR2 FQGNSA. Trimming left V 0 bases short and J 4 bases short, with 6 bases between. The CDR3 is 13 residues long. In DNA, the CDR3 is TGTGCCAGCAGCTTAGCGAGGGGCACTGAAGCTTTCTTT. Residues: CASSLARGTEAFF. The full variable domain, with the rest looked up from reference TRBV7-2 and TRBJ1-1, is GAGVSQSPSNKVTEKGKDVELRCDPISGHTALYWYRQSLGQGLEFLIYFQGNSAPDKSGLPSDRFSAERTGGSVSTLTIQRTQQEDSAVYLCASSLARGTEAFFGQGTRLTVV.

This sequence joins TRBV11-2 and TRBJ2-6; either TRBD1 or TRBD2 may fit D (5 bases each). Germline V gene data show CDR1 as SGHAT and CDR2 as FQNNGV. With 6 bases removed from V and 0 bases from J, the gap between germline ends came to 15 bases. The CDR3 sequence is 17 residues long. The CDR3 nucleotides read TGTGCCAGCAGACCGCCGGGGCGGGCCTCTGGGGCCAACGTCCTGACTTTC. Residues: CASRPPGRASGANVLTF.

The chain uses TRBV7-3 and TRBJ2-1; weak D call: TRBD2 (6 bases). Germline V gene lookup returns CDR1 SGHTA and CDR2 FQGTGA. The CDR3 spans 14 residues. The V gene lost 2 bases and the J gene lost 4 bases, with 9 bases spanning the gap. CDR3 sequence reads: CASSLEGTYNEQFF. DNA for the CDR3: TGTGCCAGCAGCTTAGAAGGGACTTACAATGAGCAGTTCTTC.

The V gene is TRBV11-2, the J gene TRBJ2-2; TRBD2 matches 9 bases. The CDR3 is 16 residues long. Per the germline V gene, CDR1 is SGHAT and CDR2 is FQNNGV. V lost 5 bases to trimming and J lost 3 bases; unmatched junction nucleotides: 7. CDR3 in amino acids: CASSRLAGGYTGELFF. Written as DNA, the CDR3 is TGTGCCAGCAGCCGCCTGGCGGGAGGGTACACCGGGGAGCTGTTTTTT.

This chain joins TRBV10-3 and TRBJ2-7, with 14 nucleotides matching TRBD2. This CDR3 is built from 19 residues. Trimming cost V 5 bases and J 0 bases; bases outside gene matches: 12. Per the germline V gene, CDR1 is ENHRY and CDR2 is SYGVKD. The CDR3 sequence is CAISRPTGTSGSLSYEQYF. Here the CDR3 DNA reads TGTGCCATCAGTCGCCCCACCGGGACTAGCGGGAGCCTCTCCTACGAGCAGTACTTC.

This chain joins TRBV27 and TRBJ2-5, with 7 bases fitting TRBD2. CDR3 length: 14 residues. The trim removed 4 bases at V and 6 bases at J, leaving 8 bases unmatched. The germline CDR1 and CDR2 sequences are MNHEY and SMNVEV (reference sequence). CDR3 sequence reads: CASSSVLSGQTQYF. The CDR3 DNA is TGTGCCAGCAGTTCAGTCCTTAGCGGGCAGACCCAGTACTTC.

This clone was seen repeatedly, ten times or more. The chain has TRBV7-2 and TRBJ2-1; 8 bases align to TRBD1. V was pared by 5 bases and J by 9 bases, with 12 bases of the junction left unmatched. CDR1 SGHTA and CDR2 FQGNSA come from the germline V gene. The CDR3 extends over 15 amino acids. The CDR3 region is CASSNQGAGPSEQFF. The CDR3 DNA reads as TGTGCCAGCAGCAACCAGGGGGCTGGGCCCTCTGAGCAGTTCTTC.

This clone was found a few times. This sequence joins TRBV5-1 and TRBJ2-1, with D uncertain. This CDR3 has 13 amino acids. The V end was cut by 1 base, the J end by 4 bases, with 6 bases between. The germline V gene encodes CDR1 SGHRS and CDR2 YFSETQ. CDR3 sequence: CASSLTEYNEQFF. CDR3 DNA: TGCGCCAGCAGCTTGACCGAATACAATGAGCAGTTCTTC.